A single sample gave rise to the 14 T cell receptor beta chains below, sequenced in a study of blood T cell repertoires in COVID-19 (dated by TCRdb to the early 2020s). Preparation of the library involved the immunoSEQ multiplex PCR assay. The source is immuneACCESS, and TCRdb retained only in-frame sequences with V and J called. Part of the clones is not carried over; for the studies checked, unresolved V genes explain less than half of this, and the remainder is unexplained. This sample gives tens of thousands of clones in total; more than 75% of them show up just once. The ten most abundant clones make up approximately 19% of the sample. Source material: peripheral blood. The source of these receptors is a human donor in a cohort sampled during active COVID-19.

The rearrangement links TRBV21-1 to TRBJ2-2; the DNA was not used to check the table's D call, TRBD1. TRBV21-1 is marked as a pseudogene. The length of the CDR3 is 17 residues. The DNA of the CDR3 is TGTGCCAGCAGCACCCAGACGGACAAGACGAACACCGGGGAGCTGTTTTTT. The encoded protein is CASSTQTDKTNTGELFF.

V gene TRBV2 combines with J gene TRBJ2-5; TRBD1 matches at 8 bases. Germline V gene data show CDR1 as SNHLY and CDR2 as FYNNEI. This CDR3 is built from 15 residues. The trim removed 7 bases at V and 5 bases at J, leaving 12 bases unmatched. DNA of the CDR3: TGTGCCAGCAACCAAGGGACAGGTGGTGGGGAGACCCAGTACTTC. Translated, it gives CASNQGTGGGETQYF.

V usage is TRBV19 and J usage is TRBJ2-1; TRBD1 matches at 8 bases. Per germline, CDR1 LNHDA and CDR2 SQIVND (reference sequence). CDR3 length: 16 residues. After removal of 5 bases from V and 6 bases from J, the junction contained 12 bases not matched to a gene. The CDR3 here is CASSSHRARGLNEQFF. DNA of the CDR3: TGTGCCAGTAGTTCCCATAGGGCCAGGGGGCTCAATGAGCAGTTCTTC.

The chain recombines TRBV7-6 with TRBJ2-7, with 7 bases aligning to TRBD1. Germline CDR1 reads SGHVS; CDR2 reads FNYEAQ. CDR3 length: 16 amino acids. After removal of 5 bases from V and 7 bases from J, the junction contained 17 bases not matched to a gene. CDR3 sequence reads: CASSPQQQGTLGEQYF. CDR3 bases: TGTGCCAGCAGCCCTCAGCAACAGGGGACCCTGGGGGAGCAGTACTTC.

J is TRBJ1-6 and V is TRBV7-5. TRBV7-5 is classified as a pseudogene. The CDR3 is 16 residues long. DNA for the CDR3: TGTGCCAGAAGCCGGGGTTTAGACCCCCATAATTCACCCCTCCACTTT. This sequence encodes CARSRGLDPHNSPLHF.

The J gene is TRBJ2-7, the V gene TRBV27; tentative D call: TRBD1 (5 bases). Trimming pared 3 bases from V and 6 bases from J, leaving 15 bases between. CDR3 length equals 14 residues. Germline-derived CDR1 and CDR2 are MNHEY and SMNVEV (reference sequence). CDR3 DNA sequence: TGTGCCAGCAGTTTTGGGCCAAGGGGTAGCGAGCAGTACTTC. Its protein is CASSFGPRGSEQYF.

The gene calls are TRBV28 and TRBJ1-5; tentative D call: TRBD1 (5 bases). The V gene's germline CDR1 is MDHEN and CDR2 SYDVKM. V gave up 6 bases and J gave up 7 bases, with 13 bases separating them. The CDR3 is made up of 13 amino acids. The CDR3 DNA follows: TGTGCCAGCAGGATAGGGGTCAAACAGCCCCAGCATTTT. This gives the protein CASRIGVKQPQHF.

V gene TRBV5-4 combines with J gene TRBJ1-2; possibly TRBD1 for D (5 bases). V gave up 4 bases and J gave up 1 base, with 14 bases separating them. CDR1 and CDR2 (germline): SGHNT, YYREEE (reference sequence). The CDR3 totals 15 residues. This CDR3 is CASSAIRQFNYGYTF. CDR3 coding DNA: TGTGCCAGCAGCGCTATTAGACAGTTTAACTATGGCTACACCTTC. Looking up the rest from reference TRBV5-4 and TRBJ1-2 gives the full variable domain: ETGVTQSPTHLIKTRGQQVTLRCSSQSGHNTVSWYQQALGQGPQFIFQYYREEENGRGNFPPRFSGLQFPNYSSELNVNALELDDSALYLCASSAIRQFNYGYTFGSGTRLTVV.

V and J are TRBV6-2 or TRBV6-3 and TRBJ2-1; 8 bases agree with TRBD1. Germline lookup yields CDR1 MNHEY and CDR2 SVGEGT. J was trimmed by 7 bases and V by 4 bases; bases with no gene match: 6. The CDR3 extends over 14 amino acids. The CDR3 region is CASSLDRVLNEQFF. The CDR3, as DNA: TGTGCCAGCAGTTTGGACAGGGTCCTAAATGAGCAGTTCTTC.

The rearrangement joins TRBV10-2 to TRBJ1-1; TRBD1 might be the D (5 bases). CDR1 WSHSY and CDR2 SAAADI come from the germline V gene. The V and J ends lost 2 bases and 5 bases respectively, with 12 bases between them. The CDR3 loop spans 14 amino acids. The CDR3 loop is CASSERSGSTEAFF. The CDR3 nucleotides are TGCGCCAGCAGTGAGAGGTCAGGGTCGACTGAAGCTTTCTTT.

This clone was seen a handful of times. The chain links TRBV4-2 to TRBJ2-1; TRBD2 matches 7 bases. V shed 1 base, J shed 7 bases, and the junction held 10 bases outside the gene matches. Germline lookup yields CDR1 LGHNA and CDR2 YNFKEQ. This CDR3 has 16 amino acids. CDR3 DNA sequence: TGTGCCAGCAGCCAAGGTGAAGGGAGGGCCGGGAATGAGCAGTTCTTC. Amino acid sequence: CASSQGEGRAGNEQFF.

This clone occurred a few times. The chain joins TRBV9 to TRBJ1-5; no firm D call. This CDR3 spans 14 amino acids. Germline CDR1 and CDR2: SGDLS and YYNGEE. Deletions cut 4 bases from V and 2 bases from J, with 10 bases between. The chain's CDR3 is CASSPGFGNQPQHF. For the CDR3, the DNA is TGTGCCAGCAGCCCGGGTTTCGGCAATCAGCCCCAGCATTTT.

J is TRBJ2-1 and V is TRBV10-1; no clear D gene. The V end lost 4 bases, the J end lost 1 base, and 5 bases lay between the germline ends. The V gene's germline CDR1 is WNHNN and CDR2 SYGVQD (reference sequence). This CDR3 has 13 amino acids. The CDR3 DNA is TGCGCCAGCAGTGGAACTTCCTACAATGAGCAGTTCTTC. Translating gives CASSGTSYNEQFF.

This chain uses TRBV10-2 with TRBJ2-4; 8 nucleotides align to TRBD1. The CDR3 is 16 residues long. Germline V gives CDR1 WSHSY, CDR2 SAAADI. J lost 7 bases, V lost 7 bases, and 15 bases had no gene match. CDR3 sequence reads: CASNSGRGQDTNIQYF. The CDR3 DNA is TGCGCCAGCAACTCGGGTCGGGGACAGGACACGAACATTCAGTACTTC.